A single T cell receptor (beta chain) is shown here with its context. The data stem from a study of OX40 agonist ivuxolimab in advanced cancers. Across the whole study: Partial responses were achieved by three patients, of whom one had hepatocellular carcinoma and two had cutaneous melanoma.

Trimming stripped 4 bases from V and 6 bases from J, with 19 bases between. CDR3 length: 15 residues. CDR1 and CDR2 (germline): MNHNY, SVGAGI (reference sequence). Libraries were prepared by immunoSEQ multiplex PCR; TCRdb keeps only in-frame clonotypes and omits some of them. The sample contains about 100,000 clones, about 89% of which appear only once. The J gene is TRBJ2-7, the V gene TRBV6-6; a possible D gene is TRBD1 (5 bases). This TCR came from an adult with an advanced solid tumor such as melanoma, head and neck, liver or kidney cancer. The specimen was CD4+ or CD8+ T cells sorted from blood, collected in a trial of the OX40 agonist ivuxolimab. Here the CDR3 DNA reads TGTGCCAGCAGTTCCCATTTAGGTGGAAGGGGCGAGCAGTACTTC. This sequence encodes CASSSHLGGRGEQYF.